This TCR beta chain stems from a study of blood T cell repertoires in COVID-19. Study-level background: Both acute and convalescent COVID-19 samples were obtained from the United States, Italy and Spain.

The germline V gene encodes CDR1 SNHLY and CDR2 FYNNEI. The CDR3 runs 14 residues. The ends lost 7 bases at V and 4 bases at J; junction bases unmatched: 4. Assay used: immunoSEQ multiplex PCR; TCRdb lists only in-frame clones, some missing. There are 130,000 or so clones in the sample; about four fifths occur only once, and 12% lies in the top ten. What was sequenced was peripheral blood. This chain connects TRBV2 to TRBJ2-1, with 10 bases matching TRBD1. The receptor was isolated from a woman aged 55-69 years with acute or convalescent COVID-19. The DNA for the CDR3 is TGTGCCAGCAAGGGGACAGGGGCTTACAATGAGCAGTTCTTC. It codes for CASKGTGAYNEQFF.